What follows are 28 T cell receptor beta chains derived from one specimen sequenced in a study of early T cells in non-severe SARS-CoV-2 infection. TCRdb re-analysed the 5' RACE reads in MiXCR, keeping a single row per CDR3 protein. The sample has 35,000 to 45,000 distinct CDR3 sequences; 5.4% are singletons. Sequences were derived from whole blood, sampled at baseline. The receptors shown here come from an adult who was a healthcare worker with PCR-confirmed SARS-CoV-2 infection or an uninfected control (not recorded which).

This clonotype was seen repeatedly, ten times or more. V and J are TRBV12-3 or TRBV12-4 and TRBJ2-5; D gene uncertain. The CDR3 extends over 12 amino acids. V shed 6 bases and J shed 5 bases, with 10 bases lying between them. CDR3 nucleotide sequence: TGTGCCAGCAGCCCGCTAGGGGAGACCCAGTACTTC. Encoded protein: CASSPLGETQYF.

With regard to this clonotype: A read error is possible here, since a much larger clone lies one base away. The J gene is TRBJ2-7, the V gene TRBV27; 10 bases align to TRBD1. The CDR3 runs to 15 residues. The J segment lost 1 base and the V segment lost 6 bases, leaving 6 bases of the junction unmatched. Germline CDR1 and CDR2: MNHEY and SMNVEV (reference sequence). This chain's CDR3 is CASSRGQGTSYEQYF. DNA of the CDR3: TGTGCCAGCAGCAGGGGACAGGGGACTTCCTACGAGCAGTACTTC.

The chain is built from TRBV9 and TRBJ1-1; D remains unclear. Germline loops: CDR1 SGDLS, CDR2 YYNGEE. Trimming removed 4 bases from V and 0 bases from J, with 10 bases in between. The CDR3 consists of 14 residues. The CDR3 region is CASSPRRMNTEAFF. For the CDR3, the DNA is TGTGCCAGCAGCCCCCGACGGATGAACACTGAAGCTTTCTTT.

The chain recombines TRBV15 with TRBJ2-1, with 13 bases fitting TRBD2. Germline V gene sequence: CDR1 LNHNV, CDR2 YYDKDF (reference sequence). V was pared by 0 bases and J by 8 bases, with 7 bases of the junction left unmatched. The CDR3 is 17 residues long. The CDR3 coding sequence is TGTGCCACCAGCAGAGACCGACTAGCGGGAGGTGGTGATGAGCAGTTCTTC. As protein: CATSRDRLAGGGDEQFF.

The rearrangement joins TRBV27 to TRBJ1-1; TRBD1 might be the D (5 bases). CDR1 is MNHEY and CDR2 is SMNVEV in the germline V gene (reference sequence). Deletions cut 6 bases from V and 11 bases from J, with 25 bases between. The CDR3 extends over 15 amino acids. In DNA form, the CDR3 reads TGTGCCAGCAGGGTAAGGGAAGGACGGCAGCACAGGGCTTTCTTT. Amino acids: CASRVREGRQHRAFF.

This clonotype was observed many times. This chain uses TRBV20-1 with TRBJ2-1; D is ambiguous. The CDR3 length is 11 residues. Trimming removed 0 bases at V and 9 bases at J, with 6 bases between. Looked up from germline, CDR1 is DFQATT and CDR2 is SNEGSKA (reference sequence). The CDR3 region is CSARDLGEQFF. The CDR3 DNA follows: TGCAGTGCTAGAGATCTGGGTGAGCAGTTCTTC.

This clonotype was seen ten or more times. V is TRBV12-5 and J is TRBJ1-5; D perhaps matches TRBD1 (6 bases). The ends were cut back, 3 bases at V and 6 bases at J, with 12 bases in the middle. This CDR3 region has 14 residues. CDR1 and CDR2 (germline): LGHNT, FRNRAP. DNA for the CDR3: TGTGCTAGTGGTTTAGGGGGGGAAGGTCAGCCCCAGCATTTT. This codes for CASGLGGEGQPQHF.

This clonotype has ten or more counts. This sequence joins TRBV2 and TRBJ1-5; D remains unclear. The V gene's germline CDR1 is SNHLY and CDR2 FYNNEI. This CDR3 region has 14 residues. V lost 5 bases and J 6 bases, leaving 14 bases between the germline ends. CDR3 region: CASSQKGWGQPQHF. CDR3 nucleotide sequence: TGTGCCAGCAGTCAAAAGGGTTGGGGTCAGCCCCAGCATTTT.

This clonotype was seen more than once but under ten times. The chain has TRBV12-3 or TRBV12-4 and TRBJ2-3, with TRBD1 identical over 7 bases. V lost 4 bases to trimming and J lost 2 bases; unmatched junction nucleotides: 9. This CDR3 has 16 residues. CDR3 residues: CASSSGQRGPTDTQYF. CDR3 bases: TGTGCCAGCAGTTCAGGACAGAGGGGGCCCACAGATACGCAGTATTTT.

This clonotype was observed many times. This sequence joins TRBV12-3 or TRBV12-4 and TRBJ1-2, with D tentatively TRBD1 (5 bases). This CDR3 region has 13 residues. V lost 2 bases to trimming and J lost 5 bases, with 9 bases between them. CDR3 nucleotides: TGTGCCAGCAGTTTACAGGGTCCTTATGGCTACACCTTC. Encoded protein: CASSLQGPYGYTF.

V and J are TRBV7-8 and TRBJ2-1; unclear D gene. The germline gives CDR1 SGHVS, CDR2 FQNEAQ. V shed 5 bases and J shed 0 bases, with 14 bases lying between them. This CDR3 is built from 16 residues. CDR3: CASSPDHFSSYNEQFF. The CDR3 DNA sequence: TGTGCCAGCAGCCCGGACCACTTCAGCTCCTACAATGAGCAGTTCTTC. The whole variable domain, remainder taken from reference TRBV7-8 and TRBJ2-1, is GAGVSQSPRYKVAKRGQDVALRCDPISGHVSLFWYQQALGQGPEFLTYFQNEAQLDKSGLPSDRFFAERPEGSVSTLKIQRTQQEDSAVYLCASSPDHFSSYNEQFFGPGTRLTVL.

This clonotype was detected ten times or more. CDR3 in DNA: TGCGCCAGCAGCCAAGAGGGACTAGCCTTCCACGAGCAGTACTTC. It encodes CASSQEGLAFHEQYF. V usage is TRBV4-1 and J usage is TRBJ2-7, with TRBD2 matching 9 bases. Germline CDR1 and CDR2: MGHRA and YSYEKL. The CDR3 loop spans 15 amino acids. V lost 0 bases, J lost 5 bases, and 5 bases stayed unmatched.

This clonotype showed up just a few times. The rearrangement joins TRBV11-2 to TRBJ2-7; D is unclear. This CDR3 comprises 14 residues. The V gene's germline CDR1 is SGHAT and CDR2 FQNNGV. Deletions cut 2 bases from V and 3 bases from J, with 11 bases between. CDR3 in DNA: TGTGCCAGCAGCTTAAGTGGTTTCAGCTACGAGCAGTACGTC. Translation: CASSLSGFSYEQYV.

The CDR3 DNA follows: TGTGCCACCAGCAGGGACACTAGCGCCAAGCAGTTCTTC. The encoded protein is CATSRDTSAKQFF. J is TRBJ2-1 and V is TRBV15; 7 positions match TRBD2. The CDR3 has 13 amino acids. The V segment lost 3 bases and the J segment 11 bases; nucleotides outside the gene matches: 7. CDR1 LNHNV and CDR2 YYDKDF come from the germline V gene (reference sequence).

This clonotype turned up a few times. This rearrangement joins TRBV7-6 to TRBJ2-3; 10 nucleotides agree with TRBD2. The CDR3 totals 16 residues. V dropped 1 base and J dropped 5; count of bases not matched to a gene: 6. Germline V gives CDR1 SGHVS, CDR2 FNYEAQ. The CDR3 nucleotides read TGTGCCAGCAGCTTAGACGCTAGCGGGGGACGAGATACGCAGTATTTT. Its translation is CASSLDASGGRDTQYF.

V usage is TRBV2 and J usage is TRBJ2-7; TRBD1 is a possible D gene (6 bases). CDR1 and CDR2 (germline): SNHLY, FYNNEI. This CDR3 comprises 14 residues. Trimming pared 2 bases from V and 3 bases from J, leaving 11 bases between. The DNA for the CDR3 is TGTGCCAGCAGTGAACGGGACACCTTCTACGAGCAGTACTTC. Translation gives CASSERDTFYEQYF.

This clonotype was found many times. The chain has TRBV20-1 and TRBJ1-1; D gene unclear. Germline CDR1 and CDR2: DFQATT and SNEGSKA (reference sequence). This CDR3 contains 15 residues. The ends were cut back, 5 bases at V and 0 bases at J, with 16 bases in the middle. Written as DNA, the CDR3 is TGCAGTGCTCGGTGGGCAGGACCGATGAACACTGAAGCTTTCTTT. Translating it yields CSARWAGPMNTEAFF.

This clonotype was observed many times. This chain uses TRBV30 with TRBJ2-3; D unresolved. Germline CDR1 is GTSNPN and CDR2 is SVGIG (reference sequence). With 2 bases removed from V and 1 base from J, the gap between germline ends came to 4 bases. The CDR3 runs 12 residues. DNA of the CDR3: TGTGCCTGGAGTTCGGGCACAGATACGCAGTATTTT. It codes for CAWSSGTDTQYF.

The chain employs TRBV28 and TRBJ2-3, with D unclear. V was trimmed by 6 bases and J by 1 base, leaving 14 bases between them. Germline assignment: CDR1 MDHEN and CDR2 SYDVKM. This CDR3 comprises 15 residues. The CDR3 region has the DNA TGTGCCAGCAGCCCTCCCCGTGCGGGCACAGATACGCAGTATTTT. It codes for CASSPPRAGTDTQYF.

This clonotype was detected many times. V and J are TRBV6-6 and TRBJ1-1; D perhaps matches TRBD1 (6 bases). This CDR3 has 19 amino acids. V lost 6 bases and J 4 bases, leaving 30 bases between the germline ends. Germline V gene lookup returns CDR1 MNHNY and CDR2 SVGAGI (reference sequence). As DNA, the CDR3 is TGTGCCAGCAGCAATAGAAAACAGGGCTCCCCCCGTTCAATCACTGAAGCTTTCTTT. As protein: CASSNRKQGSPRSITEAFF.

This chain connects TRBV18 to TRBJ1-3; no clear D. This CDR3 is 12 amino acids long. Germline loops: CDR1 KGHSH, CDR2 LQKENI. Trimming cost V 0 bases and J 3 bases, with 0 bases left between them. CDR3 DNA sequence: TGTGCCAGCTCACCACCTGGAAACACCATATATTTT. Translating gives CASSPPGNTIYF.

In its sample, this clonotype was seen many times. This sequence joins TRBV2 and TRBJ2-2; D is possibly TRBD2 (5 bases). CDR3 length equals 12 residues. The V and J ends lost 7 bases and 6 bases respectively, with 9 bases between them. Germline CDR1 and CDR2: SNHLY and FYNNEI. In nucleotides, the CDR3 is TGTGCCAGCACATACGGGGCCGGGGAGCTGTTTTTT. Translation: CASTYGAGELFF.

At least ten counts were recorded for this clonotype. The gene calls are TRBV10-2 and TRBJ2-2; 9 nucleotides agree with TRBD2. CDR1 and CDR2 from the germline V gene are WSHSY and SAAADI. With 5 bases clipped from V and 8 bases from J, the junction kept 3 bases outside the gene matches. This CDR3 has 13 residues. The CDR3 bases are TGCGCCAGCAGTCGGCTAGCGGGAGGGGAGCTGTTTTTT. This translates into CASSRLAGGELFF.

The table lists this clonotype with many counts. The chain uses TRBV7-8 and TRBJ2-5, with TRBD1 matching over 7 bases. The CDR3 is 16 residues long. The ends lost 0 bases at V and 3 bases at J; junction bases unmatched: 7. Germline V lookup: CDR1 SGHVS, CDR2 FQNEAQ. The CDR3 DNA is TGTGCCAGCAGCTTAGCTCATTACAGGGGCGAAGAGACCCAGTACTTC. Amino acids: CASSLAHYRGEETQYF.

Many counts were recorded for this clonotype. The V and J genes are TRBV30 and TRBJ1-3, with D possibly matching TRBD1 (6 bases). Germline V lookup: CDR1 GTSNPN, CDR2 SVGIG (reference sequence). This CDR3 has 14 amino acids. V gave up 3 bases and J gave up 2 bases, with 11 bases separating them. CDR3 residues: CAWRLQGTGNTIYF. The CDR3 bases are TGTGCCTGGAGATTACAGGGAACTGGAAACACCATATATTTT.

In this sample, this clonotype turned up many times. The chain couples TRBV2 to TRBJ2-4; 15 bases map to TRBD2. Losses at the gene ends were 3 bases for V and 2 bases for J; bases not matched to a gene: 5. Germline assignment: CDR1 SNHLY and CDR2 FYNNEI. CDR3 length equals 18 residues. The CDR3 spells CASSDGTSGRTTKNIQYF. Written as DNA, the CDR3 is TGTGCCAGCAGTGATGGGACTAGCGGGAGGACCACCAAAAACATTCAGTACTTC.

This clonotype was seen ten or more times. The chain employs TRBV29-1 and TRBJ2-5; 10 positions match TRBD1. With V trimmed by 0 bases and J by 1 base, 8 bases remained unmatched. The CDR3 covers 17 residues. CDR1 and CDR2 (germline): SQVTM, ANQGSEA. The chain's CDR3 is CSVEDRGGQGFQETQYF. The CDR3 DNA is TGCAGCGTTGAAGATCGAGGGGGACAGGGGTTCCAAGAGACCCAGTACTTC.

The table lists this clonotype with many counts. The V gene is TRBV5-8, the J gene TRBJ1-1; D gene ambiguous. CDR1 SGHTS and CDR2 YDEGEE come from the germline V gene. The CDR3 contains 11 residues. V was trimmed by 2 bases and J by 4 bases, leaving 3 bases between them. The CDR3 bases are TGTGCCAGCAGCTTAATCACTGAAGCTTTCTTT. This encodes CASSLITEAFF.